Each of the 4 T cell receptor beta chains below was sequenced from the same sample in a study of shared clonotypes between healthy human individuals. Measured with immunoSEQ multiplex PCR; TCRdb has only the in-frame clones, and not every one. The profile covers approximately 2.5 million clones, with roughly 93% appearing a single time and 0.36% taken by the ten largest. The specimen sequenced was naive CD4+ T cells from PBMCs. Subset here: CD45RA+ positively selected. The receptors stem from a man aged 18 to 30 in good health. Some clones in this sample may be carry-over from other donors' samples.

In the case of this clone: At one boundary the junction diverges from the germline segment, which might be a read error. J is TRBJ2-4 and V is TRBV28, with TRBD2 matching over 10 bases. The CDR3 contains 12 residues. Germline CDR1 and CDR2: MDHEN and SYDVKM. The CDR3 nucleotides are TGTGCCAGCGGTTTACAGCGGGAGGGTCCGAGGTTC. It translates to CASGLQREGPRF.

V is TRBV5-1 and J is TRBJ2-2; D is possibly TRBD1 or TRBD2 (6 bases each). The V gene's germline CDR1 is SGHRS and CDR2 YFSETQ. This CDR3 is built from 15 residues. Deletions cut 0 bases from V and 3 bases from J, with 9 bases between. The CDR3 is CASSLAGADTGELFF. The CDR3 DNA reads TGCGCCAGCAGCTTGGCGGGGGCCGACACCGGGGAGCTGTTTTTT. Full variable domain (outside the CDR3, taken from reference TRBV5-1 and TRBJ2-2): KAGVTQTPRYLIKTRGQQVTLSCSPISGHRSVSWYQQTPGQGLQFLFEYFSETQRNKGNFPGRFSGRQFSNSRSEMNVSTLELGDSALYLCASSLAGADTGELFFGEGSRLTVL.

The CDR3 DNA follows: TGTGCCAGCAGTCCCAATCCTACGCGTGACTATAGCAATCAGCCCCAGCATTTT. Translation: CASSPNPTRDYSNQPQHF. This rearrangement joins TRBV27 to TRBJ1-5; D not resolved. The CDR3 covers 18 residues. Germline-derived CDR1 and CDR2 are MNHEY and SMNVEV (reference sequence). With 5 bases removed from V and 0 bases from J, the gap between germline ends came to 20 bases.

The genes are TRBV5-1 and TRBJ2-7; 8 nucleotides align to TRBD1. CDR1 is SGHRS, CDR2 YFSETQ, per germline. Trimming at V came to 3 bases and at J to 5 bases, leaving 13 bases not matched to a gene. This CDR3 spans 16 amino acids. The CDR3 reads CASSSGQGHLADEQYF. The CDR3 bases are TGCGCCAGCAGCTCCGGACAGGGCCACTTAGCCGACGAGCAGTACTTC.